The entry below gives a single TCR beta chain sequence along with its context. What it binds is not known. The data are from a study of T cells in localized non-small cell lung cancer. The study's findings and limits: The highest T cell clonality was in uninvolved adjacent lung, above tumor. The study detected a median roughly 56 of the top 100 tumor clones in adjacent lung. Since sequencing was restricted to only one region of the tumor, intratumor heterogeneity remains a possibility.

TCRdb keeps only in-frame clones here, not all; method: immunoSEQ multiplex PCR. Of roughly 34,000 clones listed, about 90% are singletons. This TCR was recovered from a man aged 40-75 years with stage III lung adenocarcinoma. Sequencing was performed on peripheral blood mononuclear cells, taken before any cancer treatment.

CDR3 residues: CASSLYPEPQHF. The CDR3 nucleotides are TGTGCCAGCAGCTTATATCCGGAGCCCCAGCATTTT. The chain couples TRBV7-2 to TRBJ1-5; no firm D call. The V gene's germline CDR1 is SGHTA and CDR2 FQGNSA. Deletions cut 2 bases from V and 8 bases from J, with 7 bases between. This CDR3 comprises 12 residues.